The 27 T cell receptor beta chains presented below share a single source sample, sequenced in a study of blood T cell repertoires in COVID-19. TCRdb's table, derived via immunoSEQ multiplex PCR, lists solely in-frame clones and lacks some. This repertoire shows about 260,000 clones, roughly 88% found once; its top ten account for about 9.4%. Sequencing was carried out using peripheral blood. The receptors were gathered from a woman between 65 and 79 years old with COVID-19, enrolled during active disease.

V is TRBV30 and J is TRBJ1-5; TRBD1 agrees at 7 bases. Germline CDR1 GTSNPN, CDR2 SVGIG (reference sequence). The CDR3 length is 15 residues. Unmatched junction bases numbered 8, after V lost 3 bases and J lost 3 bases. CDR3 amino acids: CAWSEGTAFNQPQHF. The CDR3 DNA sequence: TGTGCCTGGAGCGAAGGGACAGCCTTCAATCAGCCCCAGCATTTT.

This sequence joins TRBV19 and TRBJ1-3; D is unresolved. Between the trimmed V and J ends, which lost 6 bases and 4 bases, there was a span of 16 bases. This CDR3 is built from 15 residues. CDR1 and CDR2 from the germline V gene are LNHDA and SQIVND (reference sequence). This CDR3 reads CASSAEEGFGNTIYF. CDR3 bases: TGTGCCAGTAGCGCCGAAGAGGGTTTCGGAAACACCATATATTTT.

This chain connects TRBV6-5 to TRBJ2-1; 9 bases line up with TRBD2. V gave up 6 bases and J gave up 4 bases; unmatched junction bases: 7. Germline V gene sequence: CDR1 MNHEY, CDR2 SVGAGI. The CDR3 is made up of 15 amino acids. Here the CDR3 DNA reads TGTGCCAGCAGCCCGCGGGGGGGGCCTTACAATGAGCAGTTCTTC. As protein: CASSPRGGPYNEQFF.

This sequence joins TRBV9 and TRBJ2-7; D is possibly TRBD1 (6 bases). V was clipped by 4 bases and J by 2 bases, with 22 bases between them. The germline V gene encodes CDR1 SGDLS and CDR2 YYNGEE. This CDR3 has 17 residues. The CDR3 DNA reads TGTGCCAGCAGCATCAGCCGGGACAACTACCTTACCTACGAGCAGTACTTC. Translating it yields CASSISRDNYLTYEQYF.

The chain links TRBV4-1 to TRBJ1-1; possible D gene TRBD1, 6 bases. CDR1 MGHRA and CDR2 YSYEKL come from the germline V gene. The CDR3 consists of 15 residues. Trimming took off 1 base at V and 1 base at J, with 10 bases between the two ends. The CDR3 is CASSQALTGNTEAFF. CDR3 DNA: TGCGCCAGCAGCCAAGCACTGACAGGGAACACTGAAGCTTTCTTT.

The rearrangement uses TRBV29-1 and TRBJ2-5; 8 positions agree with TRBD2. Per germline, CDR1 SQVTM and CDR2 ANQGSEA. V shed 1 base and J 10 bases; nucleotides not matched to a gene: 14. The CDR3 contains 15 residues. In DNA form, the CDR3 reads TGCAGCGTTGAAGGGTCGGGAGGGGATGTTAGGGGCCAGTACTTC. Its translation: CSVEGSGGDVRGQYF.

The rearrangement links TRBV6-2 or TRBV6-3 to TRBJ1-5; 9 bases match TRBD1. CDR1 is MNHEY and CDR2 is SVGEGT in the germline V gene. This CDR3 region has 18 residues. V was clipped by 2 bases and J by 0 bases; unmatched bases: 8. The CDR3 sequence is CASSYVTGGASSNQPQHF. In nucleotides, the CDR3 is TGTGCCAGCAGTTACGTAACAGGGGGCGCGAGTAGCAATCAGCCCCAGCATTTT.

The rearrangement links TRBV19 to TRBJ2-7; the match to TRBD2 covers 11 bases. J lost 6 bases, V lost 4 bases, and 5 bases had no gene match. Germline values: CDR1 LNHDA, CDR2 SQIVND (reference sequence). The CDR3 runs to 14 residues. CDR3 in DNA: TGTGCCAGTAGTACCAGACTAGCGGGAAGCGAGCAGTACTTC. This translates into CASSTRLAGSEQYF.

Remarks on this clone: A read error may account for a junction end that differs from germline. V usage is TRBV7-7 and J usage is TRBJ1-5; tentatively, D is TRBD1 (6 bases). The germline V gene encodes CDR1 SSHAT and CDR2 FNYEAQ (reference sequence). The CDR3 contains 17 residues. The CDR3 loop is CASSLDPGWTGNQPQHF. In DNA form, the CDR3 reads TGTGCTAGCAGCTTAGACCCCGGTTGGACAGGCAATCAGCCCCAGCATTTT.

This CDR3 is CASSQGDRGLYEQYF. As DNA, the CDR3 is TGTGCCAGCAGCCAAGGGGACAGGGGGCTCTACGAGCAGTACTTC. The J gene is TRBJ2-7, the V gene TRBV4-2; 12 bases are a match to TRBD1. The junction had 1 base not matched to a gene; V was cut back by 1 base and J by 3 bases. CDR3 size: 15 residues. Germline assignment: CDR1 LGHNA and CDR2 YNFKEQ.

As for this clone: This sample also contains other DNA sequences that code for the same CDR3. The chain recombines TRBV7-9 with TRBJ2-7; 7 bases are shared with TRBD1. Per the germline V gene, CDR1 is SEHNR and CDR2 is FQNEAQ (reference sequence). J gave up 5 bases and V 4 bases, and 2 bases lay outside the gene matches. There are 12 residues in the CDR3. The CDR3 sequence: CASSSTGDEQYF. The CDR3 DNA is TGTGCCAGCAGCTCCACAGGGGACGAGCAGTACTTC.

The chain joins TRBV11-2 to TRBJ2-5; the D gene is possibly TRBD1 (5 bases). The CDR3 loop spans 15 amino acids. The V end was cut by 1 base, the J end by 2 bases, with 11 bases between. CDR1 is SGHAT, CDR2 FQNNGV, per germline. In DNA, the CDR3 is TGTGCCAGCAGCTTAGGTACAGGTTTTCAAGAGACCCAGTACTTC. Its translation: CASSLGTGFQETQYF.

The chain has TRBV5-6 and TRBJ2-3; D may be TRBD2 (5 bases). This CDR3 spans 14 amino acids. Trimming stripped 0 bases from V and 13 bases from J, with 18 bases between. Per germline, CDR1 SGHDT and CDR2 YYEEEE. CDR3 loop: CASSLAASSPAKYF. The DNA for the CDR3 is TGTGCCAGCAGCTTGGCCGCTAGCTCCCCCGCCAAGTATTTT.

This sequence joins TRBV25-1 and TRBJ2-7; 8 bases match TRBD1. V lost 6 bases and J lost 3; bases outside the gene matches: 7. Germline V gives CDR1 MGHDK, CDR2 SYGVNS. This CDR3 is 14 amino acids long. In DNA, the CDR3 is TGTGCCAGCAGGGTAGGACAGGGAAGCTACGAGCAGTACTTC. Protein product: CASRVGQGSYEQYF.

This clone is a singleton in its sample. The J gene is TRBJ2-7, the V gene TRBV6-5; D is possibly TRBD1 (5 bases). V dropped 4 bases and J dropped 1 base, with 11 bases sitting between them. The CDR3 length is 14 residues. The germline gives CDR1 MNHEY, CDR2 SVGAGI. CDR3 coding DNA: TGTGCCAGCAGTTCCCCACGGACATCCTACGAGCAGTACTTC. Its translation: CASSSPRTSYEQYF.

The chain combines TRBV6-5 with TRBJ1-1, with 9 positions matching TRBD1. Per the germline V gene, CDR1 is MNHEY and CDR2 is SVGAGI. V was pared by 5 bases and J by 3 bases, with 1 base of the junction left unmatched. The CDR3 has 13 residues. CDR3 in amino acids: CASSRQGDTEAFF. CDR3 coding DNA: TGTGCCAGCAGTCGACAGGGGGACACTGAAGCTTTCTTT.

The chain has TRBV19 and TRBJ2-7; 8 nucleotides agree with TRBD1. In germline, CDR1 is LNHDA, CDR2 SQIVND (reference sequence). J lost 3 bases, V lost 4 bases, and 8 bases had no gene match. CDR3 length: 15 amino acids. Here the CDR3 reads CASSKEDRVVYEQYF. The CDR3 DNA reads TGTGCCAGTAGTAAGGAGGACAGGGTGGTCTACGAGCAGTACTTC.

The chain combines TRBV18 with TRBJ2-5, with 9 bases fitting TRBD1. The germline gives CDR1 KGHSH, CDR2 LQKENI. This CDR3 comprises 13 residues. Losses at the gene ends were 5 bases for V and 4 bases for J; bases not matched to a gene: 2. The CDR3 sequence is CASSTGGGETQYF. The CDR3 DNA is TGTGCCAGCTCAACAGGGGGCGGAGAGACCCAGTACTTC.

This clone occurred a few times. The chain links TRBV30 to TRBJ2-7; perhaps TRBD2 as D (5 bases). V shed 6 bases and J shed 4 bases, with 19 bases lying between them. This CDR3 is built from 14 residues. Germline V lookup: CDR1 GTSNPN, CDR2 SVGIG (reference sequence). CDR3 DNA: TGTGCCTGCTCCTGGACTTGGAATCTGTACGAGCAGTACTTC. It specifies CACSWTWNLYEQYF.

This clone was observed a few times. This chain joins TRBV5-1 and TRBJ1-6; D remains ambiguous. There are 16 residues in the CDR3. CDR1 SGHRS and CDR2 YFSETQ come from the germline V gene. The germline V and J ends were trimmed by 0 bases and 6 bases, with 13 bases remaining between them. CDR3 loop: CASSLGPSRLNSPLHF. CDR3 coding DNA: TGCGCCAGCAGCTTGGGACCGTCAAGACTTAATTCACCCCTCCACTTT.

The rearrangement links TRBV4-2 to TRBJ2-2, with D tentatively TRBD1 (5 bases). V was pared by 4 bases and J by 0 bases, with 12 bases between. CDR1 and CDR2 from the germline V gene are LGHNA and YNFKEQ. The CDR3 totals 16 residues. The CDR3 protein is CASSPPTAANTGELFF. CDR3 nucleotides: TGTGCCAGCAGCCCGCCGACAGCCGCGAACACCGGGGAGCTGTTTTTT.

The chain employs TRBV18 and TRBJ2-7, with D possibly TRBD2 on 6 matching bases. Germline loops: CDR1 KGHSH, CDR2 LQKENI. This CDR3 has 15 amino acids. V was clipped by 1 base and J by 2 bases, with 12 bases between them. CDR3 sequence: CASSPQPSVPYEQYF. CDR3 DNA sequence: TGTGCCAGCTCACCACAGCCTAGCGTTCCCTACGAGCAGTACTTC.

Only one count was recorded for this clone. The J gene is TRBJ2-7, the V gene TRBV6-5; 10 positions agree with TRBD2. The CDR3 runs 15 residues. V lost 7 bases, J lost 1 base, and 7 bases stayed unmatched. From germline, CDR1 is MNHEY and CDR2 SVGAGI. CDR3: CASILGLAASYEQYF. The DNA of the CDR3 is TGTGCCAGCATTCTAGGACTAGCGGCATCCTACGAGCAGTACTTC.

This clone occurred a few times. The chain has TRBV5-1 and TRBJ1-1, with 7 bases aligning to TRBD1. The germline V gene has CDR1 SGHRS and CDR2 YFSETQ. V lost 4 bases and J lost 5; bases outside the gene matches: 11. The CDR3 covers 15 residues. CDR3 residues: CASSHSPTGKTEAFF. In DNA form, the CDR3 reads TGCGCCAGCAGCCACTCGCCGACAGGGAAAACTGAAGCTTTCTTT. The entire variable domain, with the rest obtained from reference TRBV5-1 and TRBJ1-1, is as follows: KAGVTQTPRYLIKTRGQQVTLSCSPISGHRSVSWYQQTPGQGLQFLFEYFSETQRNKGNFPGRFSGRQFSNSRSEMNVSTLELGDSALYLCASSHSPTGKTEAFFGQGTRLTVV.

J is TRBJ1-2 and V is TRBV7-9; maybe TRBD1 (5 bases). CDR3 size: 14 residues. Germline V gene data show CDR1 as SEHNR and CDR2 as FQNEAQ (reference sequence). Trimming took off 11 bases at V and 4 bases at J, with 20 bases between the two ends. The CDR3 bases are TGTGCCGGTTCTATTAATATGACAGTCTATGGCTACACCTTC. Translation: CAGSINMTVYGYTF.

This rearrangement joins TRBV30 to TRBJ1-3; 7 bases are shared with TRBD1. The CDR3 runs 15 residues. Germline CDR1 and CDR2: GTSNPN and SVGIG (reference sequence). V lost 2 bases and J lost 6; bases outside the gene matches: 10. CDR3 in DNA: TGTGCCTGGAGTCCCCTCGACAGGGATTCAAACACCATATATTTT. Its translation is CAWSPLDRDSNTIYF.

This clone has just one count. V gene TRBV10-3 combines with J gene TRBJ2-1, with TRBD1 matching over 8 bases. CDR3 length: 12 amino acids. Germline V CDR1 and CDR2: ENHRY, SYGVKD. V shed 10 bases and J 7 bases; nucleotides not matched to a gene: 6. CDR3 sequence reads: CATSDRENEQFF. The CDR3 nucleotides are TGTGCCACCTCGGACAGGGAAAATGAGCAGTTCTTC.